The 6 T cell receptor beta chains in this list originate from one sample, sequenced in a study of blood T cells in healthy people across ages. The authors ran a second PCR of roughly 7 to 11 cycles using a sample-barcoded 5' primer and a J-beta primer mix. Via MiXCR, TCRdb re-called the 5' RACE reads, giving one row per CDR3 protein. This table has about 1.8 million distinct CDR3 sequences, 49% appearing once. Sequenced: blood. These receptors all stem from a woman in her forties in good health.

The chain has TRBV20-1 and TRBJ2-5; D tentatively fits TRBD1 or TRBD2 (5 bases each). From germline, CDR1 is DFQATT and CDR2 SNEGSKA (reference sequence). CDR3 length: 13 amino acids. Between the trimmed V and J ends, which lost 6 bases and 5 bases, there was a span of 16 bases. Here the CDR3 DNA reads TGCAGTGCCACCGGGACCCTCGGGGAGACCCAGTACTTC. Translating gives CSATGTLGETQYF.

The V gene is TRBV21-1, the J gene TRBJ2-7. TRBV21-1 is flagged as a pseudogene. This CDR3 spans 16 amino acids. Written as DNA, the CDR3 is TGTGCCAGCAGCAAAGAAGGCAGTTACAGCTCCTACGAGCAGTACTTC. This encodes CASSKEGSYSSYEQYF.

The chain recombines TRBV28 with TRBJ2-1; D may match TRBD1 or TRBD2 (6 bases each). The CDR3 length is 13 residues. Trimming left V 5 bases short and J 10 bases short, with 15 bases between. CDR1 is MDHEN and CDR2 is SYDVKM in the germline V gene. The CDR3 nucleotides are TGTGCCAGCAGTGGGGGGCACTCCTACGAGCAGTTCTTC. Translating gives CASSGGHSYEQFF. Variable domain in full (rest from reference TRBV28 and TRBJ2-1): DVKVTQSSRYLVKRTGEKVFLECVQDMDHENMFWYRQDPGLGLRLIYFSYDVKMKEKGDIPEGYSVSREKKERFSLILESASTNQTSMYLCASSGGHSYEQFFGPGTRLTVL.

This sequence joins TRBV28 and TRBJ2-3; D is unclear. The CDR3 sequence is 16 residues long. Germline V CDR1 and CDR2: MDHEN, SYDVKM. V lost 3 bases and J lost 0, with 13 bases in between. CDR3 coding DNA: TGTGCCAGCAGTTTTGGGCAGACCACTAGCACAGATACGCAGTATTTT. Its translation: CASSFGQTTSTDTQYF.

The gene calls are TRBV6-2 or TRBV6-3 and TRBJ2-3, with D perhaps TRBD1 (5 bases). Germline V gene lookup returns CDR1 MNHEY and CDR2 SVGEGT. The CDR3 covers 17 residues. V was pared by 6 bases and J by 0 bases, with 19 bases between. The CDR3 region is CASRQPATAGSTDTQYF. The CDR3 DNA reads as TGTGCCAGCAGACAACCCGCGACAGCTGGAAGCACAGATACGCAGTATTTT.

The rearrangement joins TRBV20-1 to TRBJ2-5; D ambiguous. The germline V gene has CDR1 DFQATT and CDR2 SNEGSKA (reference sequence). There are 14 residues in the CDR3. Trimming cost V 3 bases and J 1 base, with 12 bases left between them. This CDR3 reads CSARDDYTQETQYF. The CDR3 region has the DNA TGCAGTGCTAGGGACGATTACACCCAAGAGACCCAGTACTTC.